This T cell receptor beta chain is drawn from a study of monozygotic twins with cystic fibrosis. The V end lost 0 bases, the J end lost 1 base, and 12 bases lay between the germline ends. Germline lookup yields CDR1 SGDLS and CDR2 YYNGEE. CDR3 length: 16 amino acids. Some clones are missing from TCRdb's copy, which holds only in-frame ones; the method was immunoSEQ multiplex PCR. The sample records about 26,000 clones, around nine tenths being singletons. Sequenced material: blood. The receptor's source is a girl aged 2-10 years with cystic fibrosis. The chain combines TRBV9 with TRBJ2-3; tentatively, D is TRBD2 (5 bases). This CDR3 is CASSVAAGAGTDTQYF. Here the CDR3 DNA reads TGTGCCAGCAGCGTAGCTGCCGGAGCGGGCACAGATACGCAGTATTTT.